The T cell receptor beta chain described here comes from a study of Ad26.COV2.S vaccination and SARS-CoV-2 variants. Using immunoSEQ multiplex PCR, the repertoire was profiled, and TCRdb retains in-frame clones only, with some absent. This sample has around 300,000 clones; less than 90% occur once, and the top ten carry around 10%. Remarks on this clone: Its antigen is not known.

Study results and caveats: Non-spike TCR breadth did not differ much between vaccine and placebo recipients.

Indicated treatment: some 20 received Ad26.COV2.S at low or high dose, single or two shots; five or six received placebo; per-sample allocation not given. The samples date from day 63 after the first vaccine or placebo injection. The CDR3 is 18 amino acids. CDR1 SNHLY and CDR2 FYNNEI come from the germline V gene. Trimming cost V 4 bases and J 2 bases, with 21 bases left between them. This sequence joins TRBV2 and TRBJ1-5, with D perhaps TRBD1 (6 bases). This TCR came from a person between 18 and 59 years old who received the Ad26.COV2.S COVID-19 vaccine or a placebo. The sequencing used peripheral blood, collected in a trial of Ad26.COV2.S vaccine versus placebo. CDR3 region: CASSGALREQGGNQPQHF. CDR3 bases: TGTGCCAGCAGTGGGGCCCTCCGGGAACAGGGAGGCAATCAGCCCCAGCATTTT. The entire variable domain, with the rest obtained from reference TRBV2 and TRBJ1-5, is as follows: EPEVTQTPSHQVTQMGQEVILRCVPISNHLYFYWYRQILGQKVEFLVSFYNNEISEKSEIFDDQFSVERPDGSNFTLKIRSTKLEDSAMYFCASSGALREQGGNQPQHFGDGTRLSIL.